Each of the 16 T cell receptor beta chains below was sequenced from the same sample in a study of post-analysis software for immune sequencing data. Findings and caveats of the study: Patients used a few TRBV segments, including TRBV5-6, TRBV5-1 and TRBV20-1, more often than controls.

What these receptors recognize is not known. The TCR beta cDNA libraries contained unique molecular identifiers. Each CDR3 protein gets one entry after TCRdb re-called the PCR reads with MiXCR. The table shows roughly 430,000 distinct CDR3 sequences, with 30% to 45% occurring only once. The sequenced material came from blood. These receptor sequences come from a girl aged 2 to 9 with multiple sclerosis.

This clonotype turned up a few times. V and J are TRBV6-5 and TRBJ2-1; 14 bases agree with TRBD2. CDR3 length equals 16 residues. CDR1 and CDR2 (germline): MNHEY, SVGAGI. Germline trimming cut 2 bases from V and 10 bases from J; bases unmatched to any gene: 7. CDR3: CASSYPTSGGAREQFF. DNA for the CDR3: TGTGCCAGCAGTTACCCGACTAGCGGGGGGGCCAGGGAGCAGTTCTTC.

This clonotype was picked up a small number of times. The rearrangement links TRBV2 to TRBJ2-1; D may be TRBD2 (6 bases). Trimming left V 4 bases short and J 8 bases short, with 21 bases between. Germline V gene data show CDR1 as SNHLY and CDR2 as FYNNEI. The CDR3 has 16 residues. This chain's CDR3 is CASSAGRRKRVHEQFF. The CDR3 bases are TGTGCCAGCAGTGCGGGACGGCGCAAGCGGGTTCATGAGCAGTTCTTC.

This clonotype showed up just a few times. The V call is TRBV9, the J call TRBJ2-1; D is ambiguous. The germline CDR1 and CDR2 sequences are SGDLS and YYNGEE. The length of the CDR3 is 14 residues. Trimming left V 4 bases short and J 5 bases short, with 13 bases between. The CDR3 here is CASSPRESDNEQFF. In DNA, the CDR3 is TGTGCCAGCAGCCCCCGTGAGAGCGACAATGAGCAGTTCTTC.

J is TRBJ2-3 and V is TRBV28; D gene uncertain. The V gene's germline CDR1 is MDHEN and CDR2 SYDVKM. This CDR3 is 15 amino acids long. Trimming shortened V by 6 bases and J by 6 bases, and 19 bases separated the two germline ends. The CDR3 loop reads CASSREINSLDTQYF. The DNA for the CDR3 is TGTGCCAGCAGCCGCGAGATCAACTCCCTCGATACGCAGTATTTT.

The chain joins TRBV12-3 or TRBV12-4 to TRBJ1-2, with D unresolved. Trimming removed 5 bases at V and 7 bases at J, with 20 bases between. The CDR3 spans 15 residues. The CDR3 coding sequence is TGTGCCAGCAGTACTCGGGGAAGGATATACCCTGGCTACACCTTC. Its translation is CASSTRGRIYPGYTF.

The gene calls are TRBV11-2 and TRBJ2-5; 10 bases fit TRBD2. The junction had 11 bases not matched to a gene; V was cut back by 5 bases and J by 11 bases. The length of the CDR3 is 14 residues. Germline V gives CDR1 SGHAT, CDR2 FQNNGV. Here the CDR3 reads CASSQRTSGGEQYF. In DNA, the CDR3 is TGTGCCAGCAGCCAACGGACTAGCGGTGGTGAGCAGTACTTC.

V gene TRBV7-9 combines with J gene TRBJ1-5; D ambiguous. CDR3 length equals 14 residues. The germline gives CDR1 SEHNR, CDR2 FQNEAQ (reference sequence). Trimming cost V 5 bases and J 2 bases, with 10 bases left between them. In DNA, the CDR3 is TGTGCCAGCAGCCAGCAAGGTGGCAATCAGCCCCAGCATTTT. Protein: CASSQQGGNQPQHF.

V usage is TRBV20-1 and J usage is TRBJ1-4; D not certain. This CDR3 is built from 13 residues. The V gene's germline CDR1 is DFQATT and CDR2 SNEGSKA (reference sequence). V gave up 1 base and J gave up 8 bases, with 11 bases separating them. The CDR3 is CSARGLGDEKLFF. CDR3 nucleotides: TGCAGTGCTAGAGGTTTGGGTGACGAAAAACTGTTTTTT.

The chain employs TRBV12-3 or TRBV12-4 and TRBJ2-1; D uncertain. The V end lost 4 bases, the J end lost 8 bases, and 15 bases lay between the germline ends. This CDR3 spans 14 amino acids. For the CDR3, the DNA is TGTGCCAGCAGTTCCCAATCTAGTACCCATGAGCAGTTCTTC. The encoded protein is CASSSQSSTHEQFF.

A word on this clonotype: A junction boundary mismatches the germline segment, possibly from a read error. The V gene is TRBV7-2, the J gene TRBJ2-5, with TRBD1 matching over 10 bases. The CDR3 spans 15 residues. Germline CDR1 SGHTA, CDR2 FQGNSA. The CDR3 DNA follows: TGTGCCAGCAGCGGACGACAGGGGGCTTTGTCCGAGCAGTGCTTC. Its protein product is CASSGRQGALSEQCF. Looking up the rest from reference TRBV7-2 and TRBJ2-5 gives the full variable domain: GAGVSQSPSNKVTEKGKDVELRCDPISGHTALYWYRQSLGQGLEFLIYFQGNSAPDKSGLPSDRFSAERTGGSVSTLTIQRTQQEDSAVYLCASSGRQGALSEQCFGPGTRLLVL.

The V gene is TRBV12-3 or TRBV12-4, the J gene TRBJ2-5; 7 positions agree with TRBD2. The CDR3 contains 15 residues. Losses at the gene ends were 1 base for V and 11 bases for J; bases not matched to a gene: 13. This CDR3 reads CASSLVLQGGGEQYF. The CDR3 DNA reads TGTGCCAGCAGTTTAGTTCTTCAGGGTGGGGGGGAGCAGTACTTC.

The chain joins TRBV5-5 to TRBJ2-7; D might be TRBD1 (5 bases). The CDR3 is 15 residues long. Germline V gene sequence: CDR1 SGHKS, CDR2 YYEKEE (reference sequence). V lost 1 base and J lost 6, with 17 bases in between. This CDR3 reads CASSLLLGRAPEQYF. As DNA, the CDR3 is TGTGCCAGCAGCTTGTTGTTGGGCAGGGCGCCCGAGCAGTACTTC.

The CDR3 loop is CASTTGTGLWREQFF. The CDR3, as DNA: TGCGCCAGCACGACCGGGACAGGTCTTTGGCGTGAGCAGTTCTTC. The chain has TRBV5-1 and TRBJ2-1; 8 bases are a match to TRBD1. In germline, CDR1 is SGHRS, CDR2 YFSETQ. This CDR3 is 15 amino acids long. V was clipped by 6 bases and J by 9 bases; unmatched bases: 14. The full variable domain, in which reference TRBV5-1 and TRBJ2-1 provide the parts outside the CDR3, is KAGVTQTPRYLIKTRGQQVTLSCSPISGHRSVSWYQQTPGQGLQFLFEYFSETQRNKGNFPGRFSGRQFSNSRSEMNVSTLELGDSALYLCASTTGTGLWREQFFGPGTRLTVL.

This clonotype has a handful of counts. The chain couples TRBV4-3 to TRBJ2-1; 11 bases align to TRBD2. V shed 5 bases, J shed 0 bases, and the junction held 12 bases outside the gene matches. The CDR3 has 19 amino acids. Germline CDR1 is LGHNA and CDR2 is YSLEER. The CDR3 nucleotides read TGCGCCAGCAGCGGTAGACTAGCGGGATTTTCCTTCTCCTACAATGAGCAGTTCTTC. Its protein is CASSGRLAGFSFSYNEQFF.

This clonotype was seen just once. The rearrangement uses TRBV20-1 and TRBJ2-2, with TRBD1 identical over 7 bases. Looked up from germline, CDR1 is DFQATT and CDR2 is SNEGSKA (reference sequence). This CDR3 has 16 residues. The junction had 4 bases not matched to a gene; V was cut back by 0 bases and J by 0 bases. The CDR3 coding sequence is TGCAGTGCTAGAGATCCCCAGGGGGCGAACACCGGGGAGCTGTTTTTT. Encoded protein: CSARDPQGANTGELFF.

The rearrangement uses TRBV29-1 and TRBJ2-7; perhaps TRBD2 as D (5 bases). V lost 7 bases and J lost 3, with 16 bases in between. This CDR3 region has 13 residues. CDR1 SQVTM and CDR2 ANQGSEA come from the germline V gene. CDR3 coding DNA: TGCAGCGCCGGAGGCGGCTCCTTCTACGAGCAGTACTTC. The encoded protein is CSAGGGSFYEQYF.